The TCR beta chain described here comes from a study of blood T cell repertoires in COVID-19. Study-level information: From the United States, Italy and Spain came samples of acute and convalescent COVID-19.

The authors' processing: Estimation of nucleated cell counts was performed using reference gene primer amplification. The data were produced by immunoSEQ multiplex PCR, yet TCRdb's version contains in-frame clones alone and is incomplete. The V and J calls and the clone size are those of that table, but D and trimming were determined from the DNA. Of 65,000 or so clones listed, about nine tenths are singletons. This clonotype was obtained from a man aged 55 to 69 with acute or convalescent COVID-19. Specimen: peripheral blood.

The CDR3 loop reads CASSHQRGEQFF. In nucleotides, the CDR3 is TGCGCCAGCAGCCATCAACGGGGTGAGCAGTTCTTC. The V gene is TRBV4-1, the J gene TRBJ2-1; D may be TRBD2 (5 bases). CDR3 length: 12 residues. CDR1 is MGHRA, CDR2 YSYEKL, per germline. The ends were cut back, 3 bases at V and 9 bases at J, with 9 bases in the middle.